A selection of T cell receptor beta chains follows, all from one sample in a study of Ad26.COV2.S vaccination and SARS-CoV-2 variants. Method: immunoSEQ multiplex PCR; TCRdb's copy keeps in-frame clones and lacks some. The table lists 400,000 to 450,000 clones, over 75% of them singletons. Sequences were derived from peripheral blood, sampled in a trial of Ad26.COV2.S vaccine versus placebo. The source is a person aged 18-65 years who received the Ad26.COV2.S COVID-19 vaccine or a placebo. CDR3s include the opening cysteine and the closing phenylalanine or tryptophan. D genes are given only for firm matches. Clone sizes are given selectively: once, few, many, or a class where the clone is expanded.

J: TRBJ1-5; size: -; D: -; length: 14; V: TRBV11-2; CDR3: CASSLRGEGQPQHF; DNA: TGTGCCAGCAGCTTAAGGGGGGAAGGGCAGCCCCAGCATTTT
J: TRBJ1-6; size: once; D: TRBD1; length: 16; V: TRBV20-1; CDR3: CSATDRGTLGNSPLHF; DNA: TGCAGTGCTACTGACAGGGGGACGCTGGGGAATTCACCCCTCCACTTT
J: TRBJ2-2; size: -; D: TRBD1; length: 15; V: TRBV10-3; CDR3: CAISETGDPTGELFF; DNA: TGTGCCATCAGTGAAACAGGGGACCCCACCGGGGAGCTGTTTTTT
J: TRBJ2-1; size: -; D: -; length: 15; V: TRBV5-1; CDR3: CASSLEPNSYNEQFF; DNA: TGCGCCAGCAGCTTGGAACCAAACTCCTACAATGAGCAGTTCTTC
J: TRBJ2-7; size: few; D: -; length: 16; V: TRBV14; CDR3: CASSQDGGRSPYEQYF; DNA: TGTGCCAGCAGCCAAGATGGTGGGAGGTCCCCCTACGAGCAGTACTTC
J: TRBJ1-5; size: -; D: -; length: 13; V: TRBV30; CDR3: CAWSAGEDQPQHF; DNA: TGTGCCTGGAGTGCAGGGGAAGATCAGCCCCAGCATTTT
J: TRBJ2-7; size: -; D: TRBD2; length: 14; V: TRBV4-1; CDR3: CASSPTSVTYEQYF; DNA: TGCGCCAGCAGCCCTACTAGCGTTACCTACGAGCAGTACTTC
J: TRBJ1-1; size: -; D: -; length: 14; V: TRBV15; CDR3: CATSRDLGNTEAFF; DNA: TGTGCCACCAGCAGAGATCTGGGGAACACTGAAGCTTTCTTT
J: TRBJ2-7; size: -; D: -; length: 14; V: TRBV19; CDR3: CASSRGLHIPEQYF; DNA: TGTGCCAGTAGTCGTGGACTTCATATCCCCGAGCAGTACTTC
J: TRBJ2-2; size: -; D: TRBD1; length: 18; V: TRBV10-3; CDR3: CAISAGTGRLANTGELFF; DNA: TGTGCCATCAGTGCCGGGACAGGGAGGCTAGCGAACACCGGGGAGCTGTTTTTT
J: TRBJ2-5; size: -; D: -; length: 11; V: TRBV10-3; CDR3: CAISERETQYF; DNA: TGTGCCATCAGTGAGCGGGAGACCCAGTACTTC
J: TRBJ2-7; size: -; D: TRBD1; length: 15; V: TRBV5-6; CDR3: CASSPEGQGTYEQYF; DNA: TGTGCCAGCAGCCCAGAGGGACAGGGGACCTACGAGCAGTACTTC
J: TRBJ2-2; size: -; D: -; length: 14; V: TRBV7-8; CDR3: CASSRGAEIGELFF; DNA: TGTGCCAGCAGCCGAGGGGCGGAGATCGGGGAGCTGTTTTTT
J: TRBJ1-2; size: -; D: -; length: 14; V: TRBV2; CDR3: CASQGFDSNYGYTF; DNA: TGTGCCAGCCAGGGTTTCGACAGCAACTATGGCTACACCTTC
J: TRBJ2-1; size: -; D: TRBD2; length: 17; V: TRBV10-2; CDR3: CASSATDLAGDYNEQFF; DNA: TGCGCCAGCAGTGCAACCGACCTAGCGGGAGATTACAATGAGCAGTTCTTC
J: TRBJ1-4; size: -; D: -; length: 14; V: TRBV3-1/TRBV3-2; CDR3: CASSQRTAGEKLFF; DNA: TGTGCCAGCAGCCAGAGGACCGCCGGGGAAAAACTGTTTTTT
J: TRBJ2-5; size: once; D: -; length: 19; V: TRBV6-1; CDR3: CASSELEFQHPIPQETQYF; DNA: TGTGCCAGCAGTGAATTGGAGTTCCAGCATCCCATCCCACAAGAGACCCAGTACTTC
J: TRBJ2-5; size: -; D: TRBD2; length: 12; V: TRBV7-3; CDR3: CASSGSGETQYF; DNA: TGTGCCAGCAGCGGTAGCGGGGAGACCCAGTACTTC
J: TRBJ2-1; size: -; D: TRBD2; length: 14; V: TRBV5-4; CDR3: CASSWTSGYNEQFF; DNA: TGTGCCAGCAGCTGGACTAGCGGTTACAATGAGCAGTTCTTC
J: TRBJ2-3; size: -; D: -; length: 14; V: TRBV14; CDR3: CASSQQGWRDTQYF; DNA: TGTGCCAGCAGCCAACAGGGGTGGAGAGATACGCAGTATTTT
J: TRBJ2-3; size: -; D: -; length: 12; V: TRBV7-2; CDR3: CASSSSGDTQYF; DNA: TGTGCCAGCAGCTCCAGTGGAGATACGCAGTATTTT
J: TRBJ2-7; size: once; D: -; length: 15; V: TRBV18; CDR3: CASSPTQESSYEQYF; DNA: TGTGCCAGCTCACCAACCCAGGAGAGCTCCTACGAGCAGTACTTC
J: TRBJ2-2; size: -; D: TRBD2; length: 18; V: TRBV27; CDR3: CASSSHLTGTSGIHELFF; DNA: TGTGCCAGCAGTTCCCACTTAACCGGGACTAGCGGGATTCATGAGCTGTTTTTT